What follows is one T cell receptor beta chain and its context. Its antigen is currently unknown. These data originate in a study of siplizumab effects on memory and regulatory T cells. Study-wide findings and caveats: Suppression by proliferating Tregs derived from siplizumab cultures was not verified. The naive T cell population seemed more diverse than memory cells and seemed a major contributor to the alloresponse.

Sequencing used immunoSEQ multiplex PCR; TCRdb keeps in-frame clones, though not all of them. The sample contains some 100,000 clones, about 93% of which appear only once. Germline V CDR1 and CDR2: SGHTA, FQGNSA. This CDR3 is built from 14 residues. Trimming cost V 7 bases and J 1 base, with 11 bases left between them. The sequencing input was Tregs sorted from blood. The chain combines TRBV7-2 with TRBJ1-5, with D uncertain. The receptor was isolated from a human donor in good health. The CDR3: CASNTLDSNQPQHF. DNA for the CDR3: TGTGCCAGCAACACTCTTGACAGCAATCAGCCCCAGCATTTT. Drawing the rest from reference TRBV7-2 and TRBJ1-5, the complete variable domain is GAGVSQSPSNKVTEKGKDVELRCDPISGHTALYWYRQSLGQGLEFLIYFQGNSAPDKSGLPSDRFSAERTGGSVSTLTIQRTQQEDSAVYLCASNTLDSNQPQHFGDGTRLSIL.